This TCR beta chain comes out of a study of blood T cell repertoires in COVID-19. Ages ranged from roughly 18 to 100 years, with residence in about two dozen US areas. The assay was immunoSEQ multiplex PCR, and TCRdb's table has in-frame clones only and misses some. The sample lists over 300,000 clones; approximately 84% were seen once. CDR1 and CDR2 from the germline V gene are SGHNT and YYREEE (reference sequence). The CDR3 totals 16 residues. Trimming cost V 5 bases and J 0 bases; bases outside gene matches: 11. The sequencing sample was made of PBMCs or T cells enriched from blood (not recorded which). This clonotype originated in a young woman who had recovered from COVID-19. The chain has TRBV5-4 and TRBJ2-7, with 7 positions matching TRBD2. This CDR3 reads CASSLAASGSSYEQYF. CDR3 coding DNA: TGTGCCAGCAGTCTGGCCGCTAGCGGCAGCTCCTACGAGCAGTACTTC.